This section outlines one T cell receptor beta chain sequence together with its context. The entry originates in a study of blood T cell repertoires in COVID-19. Study-wide background: Samples representing acute and convalescent COVID-19 were sourced from the United States, Italy and Spain. PBMCs, B-cell-depleted T cells, or T cells provided the cDNA or gDNA that made up the material.

As originally analysed: The assay estimated nucleated cells by amplifying reference gene primers. Assay: immunoSEQ multiplex PCR; the TCRdb copy retains only in-frame clones and omits some. V, J and clone size were drawn from that table, and D and trimming were deduced from the DNA. The sample shows 270,000 or so clones, roughly 87% of them seen only once. The ends were cut back, 6 bases at V and 1 base at J, with 12 bases in the middle. This CDR3 region has 14 residues. Germline V gene lookup returns CDR1 MNHEY and CDR2 SVGAGI. The sequencing input was peripheral blood. This receptor was identified in a human donor in a cohort sampled during active COVID-19. This chain links TRBV6-5 with TRBJ1-1; no clear D. Written as DNA, the CDR3 is TGTGCCAGCAGCAAAGACCGACAGAACACTGAAGCTTTCTTT. This gives the protein CASSKDRQNTEAFF.